These 9 T cell receptor beta chains came from one sample sequenced in a study of CD8+CD57+ T cells in acquired aplastic anemia (dated by TCRdb to the late 2010s). The listed sequencing device is Illumina HiSeq 2000. Genomic DNA was used as template for profiling of TCR beta VDJ combinations and CDR3 sequences. Clones were called with MiXCR by TCRdb after fastp trimmed the public reads at Q25, and only in-frame beta chains were retained. Under each unique CDR3 protein, matching rows form one entry showing the most common genes and DNA. The table for this sample lists hundreds of thousands of distinct CDR3 sequences; 70% to 85% of them were counted only once. Of the sample, approximately 42% falls within the top ten clones. Patients chosen for sequencing had shown expansion of CD8+CD57+ cells by flow cytometry. Material for sequencing was sorted CD4+, CD8+, or CD8+CD57+ T cells (not recorded which) from PBMCs. All receptors come from a human donor with aplastic anemia.

This clonotype has just a few counts. The chain recombines TRBV7-2 with TRBJ2-7, with no clear D. Germline V gene data show CDR1 as SGHTA and CDR2 as FQGNSA. V was shortened by 2 bases and J by 2 bases, with 13 bases between the two germline ends. CDR3 length: 15 amino acids. Here the CDR3 reads CASSLHGTATYEQYF. CDR3 DNA sequence: TGTGCCAGCAGCTTACATGGTACAGCTACCTACGAGCAGTACTTC.

Notes on this clonotype: Its ends do not fully match the called genes, so a read error is possible. The chain is built from TRBV7-9 and TRBJ2-3; the D gene is possibly TRBD2 (5 bases). CDR1 and CDR2 from the germline V gene are SEHNR and FQNEAQ (reference sequence). The length of the CDR3 is 14 residues. CDR3: CASTFGGIPASRSF. The CDR3 nucleotides read TGTGCCAGCACCTTTGGAGGTATTCCGGCGAGCCGGTCTTTT. Complete variable domain (other parts from reference TRBV7-9 and TRBJ2-3): DTGVSQNPRHKITKRGQNVTFRCDPISEHNRLYWYRQTLGQGPEFLTYFQNEAQLEKSRLLSDRFSAERPKGSFSTLEIQRTEQGDSAMYLCASTFGGIPASRSFGPGTRLTVL.

The V and J genes are TRBV9 and TRBJ1-6; possible D gene TRBD1, 5 bases. In germline, CDR1 is SGDLS, CDR2 YYNGEE. This CDR3 region has 16 residues. V lost 2 bases and J 9 bases, leaving 18 bases between the germline ends. Here the CDR3 DNA reads TGTGCCAGCAGCGTGGGGGAGGGCGGGTGTGGTTCACCCCTCCACTTT. This encodes CASSVGEGGCGSPLHF.

The chain has TRBV19 and TRBJ2-6; D may be TRBD1 or TRBD2 (5 bases each). Per the germline V gene, CDR1 is LNHDA and CDR2 is SQIVND (reference sequence). The length of the CDR3 is 16 residues. V lost 10 bases and J 3 bases, leaving 19 bases between the germline ends. CDR3 sequence (DNA): TGTGCCACTCGGGGCAGGGAATTGAGTGGGGCCAACGTCCTGACTTTC. It yields the protein CATRGRELSGANVLTF. The full variable domain, its missing parts supplied by reference TRBV19 and TRBJ2-6, is DGGITQSPKYLFRKEGQNVTLSCEQNLNHDAMYWYRQDPGQGLRLIYYSQIVNDFQKGDIAEGYSVSREKKESFPLTVTSAQKNPTAFYLCATRGRELSGANVLTFGAGSRLTVL.

The count of this clonotype is one. The chain links TRBV7-8 to TRBJ1-5; D may be TRBD1 (5 bases). CDR3 length: 15 amino acids. Germline lookup yields CDR1 SGHVS and CDR2 FQNEAQ. Trimming removed 1 base from V and 16 bases from J, with 23 bases in between. Here the CDR3 reads CASSLGGWSDTQYHF. CDR3 sequence (DNA): TGTGCCAGCAGCTTAGGGGGCTGGAGCGATACGCAGTATCATTTT. Variable domain in full (rest from reference TRBV7-8 and TRBJ1-5): GAGVSQSPRYKVAKRGQDVALRCDPISGHVSLFWYQQALGQGPEFLTYFQNEAQLDKSGLPSDRFFAERPEGSVSTLKIQRTQQEDSAVYLCASSLGGWSDTQYHFGDGTRLSIL.

The chain has TRBV7-6 and TRBJ1-2; D uncertain. The length of the CDR3 is 16 residues. V lost 3 bases and J lost 7, with 21 bases in between. CDR1 and CDR2 (germline): SGHVS, FNYEAQ. CDR3 DNA: TGTGCCAGCAGCTTGGACGCGAACGGGCTCGGCACTGGCTACACCTTC. This gives the protein CASSLDANGLGTGYTF.

This clonotype was seen repeatedly, ten times or more. The gene calls are TRBV4-2 and TRBJ2-5; 12 bases align to TRBD1. V gave up 5 bases and J gave up 3 bases; unmatched junction bases: 7. Germline V lookup: CDR1 LGHNA, CDR2 YNFKEQ. The CDR3 consists of 16 residues. This CDR3 is CASSRGTGGGKETQYF. The CDR3 DNA follows: TGTGCCAGCAGCAGAGGGACAGGGGGCGGAAAAGAGACCCAGTACTTC.

The chain couples TRBV15 to TRBJ2-7; either TRBD1 or TRBD2 may supply D (5 bases each). The CDR3 runs to 16 residues. The germline gives CDR1 LNHNV, CDR2 YYDKDF (reference sequence). Trimming took off 2 bases at V and 3 bases at J, with 17 bases between the two ends. This chain's CDR3 is CATSRTLRDGYYEQYF. In DNA form, the CDR3 reads TGTGCCACCAGCAGAACCCTTCGGGACGGATACTACGAGCAGTACTTC.

This clonotype was seen at least ten times. Since a much larger clone is just one base distant, this may be a read error. V gene TRBV11-3 combines with J gene TRBJ2-1; a weak D match, TRBD1 (5 bases). Germline values: CDR1 SGHNT, CDR2 YENEEA. The length of the CDR3 is 13 residues. V was trimmed by 1 base and J by 8 bases, leaving 9 bases between them. CDR3: CASSLGLTDEQFF. The CDR3 nucleotides read TGTGCCAGCAGCTTAGGTCTGACAGATGAGCAGTTCTTC.